The 18 T cell receptor beta chains in this list originate from one sample, sequenced in a study of technical replicates of blood from several donors. Here immunoSEQ multiplex PCR was the method, and the copy in TCRdb shows in-frame clones only, minus some. The table lists roughly 100,000 clones, 90% to 97% of them singletons. The specimen was T cells isolated from PBMCs. These receptors were taken from a human donor in good health.

The chain carries TRBV28 and TRBJ1-2; D is uncertain. Germline V gene lookup returns CDR1 MDHEN and CDR2 SYDVKM. V was cut by 3 bases and J by 0 bases, with 23 bases left in between. The CDR3 length is 19 residues. The CDR3 nucleotides are TGTGCCAGCAGTTTTTCGTTCCTTATCGTCCTCCTAGCTAACTATGGCTACACCTTC. Amino acid sequence: CASSFSFLIVLLANYGYTF.

J is TRBJ2-1 and V is TRBV6-1, with 8 bases lining up with TRBD1. Germline V CDR1 and CDR2: MNHNS, SASEGT. The CDR3 spans 14 residues. The J segment lost 2 bases and the V segment lost 3 bases, leaving 0 bases of the junction unmatched. The CDR3 bases are TGTGCCAGCAGTGAGGACAGGGCCTACAATGAGCAGTTCTTC. Translated, it gives CASSEDRAYNEQFF.

V usage is TRBV5-4 and J usage is TRBJ2-7, with 7 nucleotides matching TRBD1. Germline CDR1 is SGHNT and CDR2 is YYREEE (reference sequence). The V and J ends lost 5 bases and 4 bases, in that order; junction bases with no gene match: 9. The CDR3 consists of 14 residues. The CDR3 protein is CASSVDQGVYEQYF. The CDR3 DNA reads TGTGCCAGCAGTGTAGACCAGGGGGTGTACGAGCAGTACTTC.

This clone appeared once. The rearrangement links TRBV11-2 to TRBJ2-2; D may be TRBD1 (5 bases). Germline CDR1 is SGHAT and CDR2 is FQNNGV. The V and J ends lost 5 bases and 7 bases respectively, with 14 bases between them. The CDR3 runs to 14 residues. CDR3 coding DNA: TGTGCCAGCAGCCTCCATCAGGGTATCGGGGAGCTGTTTTTT. Its translation is CASSLHQGIGELFF.

The gene calls are TRBV15 and TRBJ2-1, with 11 bases aligning to TRBD2. CDR3 length: 16 residues. From germline, CDR1 is LNHNV and CDR2 YYDKDF (reference sequence). The J segment lost 3 bases and the V segment lost 3 bases, leaving 4 bases of the junction unmatched. This CDR3 is CATSSSGRAFYNEQFF. CDR3 DNA sequence: TGTGCCACCAGCAGTAGCGGGAGGGCCTTCTACAATGAGCAGTTCTTC. Based on the CDR3 plus reference TRBV15 and TRBJ2-1, the full variable domain is DAMVIQNPRYQVTQFGKPVTLSCSQTLNHNVMYWYQQKSSQAPKLLFHYYDKDFNNEADTPDNFQSRRPNTSFCFLDIRSPGLGDTAMYLCATSSSGRAFYNEQFFGPGTRLTVL.

This chain connects TRBV14 to TRBJ1-2; a possible D gene is TRBD1 (5 bases). This CDR3 region has 14 residues. Germline V gene data show CDR1 as SGHDN and CDR2 as FVKESK. Trimming cost V 1 base and J 4 bases, with 10 bases left between them. The CDR3 here is CASSQVGGVYGYTF. CDR3 in DNA: TGTGCCAGCAGCCAAGTGGGGGGAGTCTATGGCTACACCTTC.

The chain employs TRBV5-1 and TRBJ1-2, with 7 bases aligning to TRBD1. The junction had 6 bases not matched to a gene; V was cut back by 2 bases and J by 8 bases. The CDR3 has 13 amino acids. The germline V gene has CDR1 SGHRS and CDR2 YFSETQ. The CDR3 DNA follows: TGCGCCAGCAGCTTCGGAGGGGGCCAAGGCTACACCTTC. Translating gives CASSFGGGQGYTF.

The CDR3 nucleotides are TGTGCCAGCAGCACGGAGGCCCGAACCCTGTACGAGCAGTACTTC. Protein: CASSTEARTLYEQYF. This rearrangement joins TRBV6-5 to TRBJ2-7; D possibly corresponds to TRBD2 (5 bases). Germline V lookup: CDR1 MNHEY, CDR2 SVGAGI. This CDR3 contains 15 residues. The V end was cut by 6 bases, the J end by 4 bases, with 19 bases between.

Here the CDR3 reads CASSFSSISDTQYF. CDR3 DNA sequence: TGTGCCAGCAGTTTTAGCAGTATATCAGATACGCAGTATTTT. The chain links TRBV28 to TRBJ2-3; D uncertain. The CDR3 length is 14 residues. Trimming took off 3 bases at V and 4 bases at J, with 11 bases between the two ends. Germline values: CDR1 MDHEN, CDR2 SYDVKM.

V is TRBV7-2 and J is TRBJ2-3, with D uncertain. Germline CDR1 and CDR2: SGHTA and FQGNSA. V lost 2 bases and J 4 bases, leaving 10 bases between the germline ends. The CDR3 is 14 residues long. CDR3 sequence reads: CASSLLLAADTQYF. Written as DNA, the CDR3 is TGTGCCAGCAGCTTACTGTTAGCCGCAGATACGCAGTATTTT.

The chain combines TRBV7-6 with TRBJ1-1; possibly TRBD1 for D (6 bases). In germline, CDR1 is SGHVS, CDR2 FNYEAQ. Trimming removed 4 bases from V and 4 bases from J, with 10 bases in between. The CDR3 has 13 residues. The CDR3 bases are TGTGCCAGCAGCTCCGGGACACTCACTGAAGCTTTCTTT. Residues: CASSSGTLTEAFF.

The gene calls are TRBV19 and TRBJ2-3; possibly TRBD2 for D (5 bases). The CDR3 totals 14 residues. Germline V gene lookup returns CDR1 LNHDA and CDR2 SQIVND (reference sequence). Trimming cost V 6 bases and J 4 bases, with 14 bases left between them. DNA for the CDR3: TGTGCCAGTAGCAGCGGCCGATTCCCAGATACGCAGTATTTT. This codes for CASSSGRFPDTQYF.

The rearrangement links TRBV5-1 to TRBJ1-2; 11 bases are a match to TRBD1. The germline CDR1 and CDR2 sequences are SGHRS and YFSETQ. The V and J ends lost 0 bases and 7 bases, in that order; junction bases with no gene match: 5. The CDR3 covers 15 residues. CDR3: CASSLVGQGAVGYTF. The CDR3 bases are TGCGCCAGCAGCTTGGTAGGACAGGGGGCAGTTGGCTACACCTTC.

This clone was observed a single time. The rearrangement joins TRBV5-1 to TRBJ1-3; D unclear. The V gene's germline CDR1 is SGHRS and CDR2 YFSETQ. V lost 0 bases and J 0 bases, leaving 10 bases between the germline ends. This CDR3 is 16 amino acids long. CDR3 loop: CASSLVSVNSGNTIYF. The CDR3 DNA reads as TGCGCCAGCAGCTTGGTATCAGTAAACTCTGGAAACACCATATATTTT.

The V gene is TRBV7-3, the J gene TRBJ2-2, with D possibly matching TRBD2 (6 bases). The CDR3 has 14 residues. The V and J ends lost 2 bases and 2 bases respectively, with 6 bases between them. Germline loops: CDR1 SGHTA, CDR2 FQGTGA. In DNA, the CDR3 is TGTGCCAGCAGCTTAGCGGGAAACACCGGGGAGCTGTTTTTT. This gives the protein CASSLAGNTGELFF.

V gene TRBV9 combines with J gene TRBJ2-1; 8 bases are a match to TRBD2. Germline CDR1 is SGDLS and CDR2 is YYNGEE. After removal of 1 base from V and 1 base from J, the junction contained 1 base not matched to a gene. The CDR3 loop spans 15 amino acids. CDR3 amino acids: CASSVSGRSYNEQFF. The CDR3 DNA reads as TGTGCCAGCAGCGTAAGCGGGAGATCCTACAATGAGCAGTTCTTC.

The rearrangement joins TRBV4-1 to TRBJ2-1, with 9 positions matching TRBD2. CDR3 length: 17 residues. V lost 2 bases, J lost 2 bases, and 7 bases stayed unmatched. CDR1 and CDR2 (germline): MGHRA, YSYEKL. The CDR3 DNA follows: TGCGCCAGCAGCCAAAAGCCCGGGACTAGCACCTACAATGAGCAGTTCTTC. Its translation is CASSQKPGTSTYNEQFF.

This chain joins TRBV28 and TRBJ1-2, with TRBD1 matching 8 bases. The CDR3 consists of 14 residues. Germline V gives CDR1 MDHEN, CDR2 SYDVKM. V was clipped by 1 base and J by 7 bases; unmatched bases: 5. CDR3 DNA sequence: TGTGCCAGCAGTTTATATGCGGGGACAGGTGGCTACACCTTC. Translating gives CASSLYAGTGGYTF.